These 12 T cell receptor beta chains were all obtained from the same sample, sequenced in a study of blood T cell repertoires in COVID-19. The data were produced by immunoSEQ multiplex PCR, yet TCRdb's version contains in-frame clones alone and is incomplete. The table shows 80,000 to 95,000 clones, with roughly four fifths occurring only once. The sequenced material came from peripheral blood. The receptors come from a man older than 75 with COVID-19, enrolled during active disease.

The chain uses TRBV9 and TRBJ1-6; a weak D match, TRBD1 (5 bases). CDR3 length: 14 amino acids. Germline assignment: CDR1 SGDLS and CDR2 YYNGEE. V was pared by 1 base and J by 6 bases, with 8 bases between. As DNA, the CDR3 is TGTGCCAGCAGCGTACAAGGGGTTAATTCACCCCTCCACTTT. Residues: CASSVQGVNSPLHF.

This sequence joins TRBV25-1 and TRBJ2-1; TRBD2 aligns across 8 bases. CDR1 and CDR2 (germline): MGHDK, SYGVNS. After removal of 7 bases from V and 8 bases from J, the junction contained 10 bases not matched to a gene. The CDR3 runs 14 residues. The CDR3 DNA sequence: TGTGCCAGCAATGCGGGGGGTGATTTGGATGAGCAGTTCTTC. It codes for CASNAGGDLDEQFF.

The CDR3 loop is CASSLVARSETQYF. DNA for the CDR3: TGTGCCAGCAGCTTAGTCGCTAGGTCTGAGACCCAGTACTTC. This chain links TRBV7-8 with TRBJ2-5; D ambiguous. The germline V gene encodes CDR1 SGHVS and CDR2 FQNEAQ. The CDR3 runs 14 residues. Trimming stripped 1 base from V and 5 bases from J, with 11 bases between.

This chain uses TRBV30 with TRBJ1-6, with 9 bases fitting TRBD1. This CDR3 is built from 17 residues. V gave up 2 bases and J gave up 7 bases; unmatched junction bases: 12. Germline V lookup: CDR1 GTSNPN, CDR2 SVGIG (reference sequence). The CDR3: CAWSMKAAGTGNSPLHF. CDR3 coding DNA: TGTGCCTGGAGTATGAAGGCGGCCGGGACAGGGAATTCACCCCTCCACTTT.

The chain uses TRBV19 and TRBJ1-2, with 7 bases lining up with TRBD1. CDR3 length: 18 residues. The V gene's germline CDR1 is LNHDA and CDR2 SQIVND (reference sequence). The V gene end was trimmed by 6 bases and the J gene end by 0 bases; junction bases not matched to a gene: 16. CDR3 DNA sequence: TGTGCCAGTAGGCTATCCGGGACAGCTTCTATAGCTAACTATGGCTACACCTTC. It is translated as CASRLSGTASIANYGYTF.

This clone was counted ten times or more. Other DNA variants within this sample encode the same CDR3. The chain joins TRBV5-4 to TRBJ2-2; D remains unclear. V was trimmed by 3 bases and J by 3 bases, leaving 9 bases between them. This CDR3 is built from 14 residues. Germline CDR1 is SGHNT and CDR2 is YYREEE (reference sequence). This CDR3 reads CASSSRGYTGELFF. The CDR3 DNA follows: TGTGCCAGCAGCTCCAGAGGATACACCGGGGAGCTGTTTTTT.

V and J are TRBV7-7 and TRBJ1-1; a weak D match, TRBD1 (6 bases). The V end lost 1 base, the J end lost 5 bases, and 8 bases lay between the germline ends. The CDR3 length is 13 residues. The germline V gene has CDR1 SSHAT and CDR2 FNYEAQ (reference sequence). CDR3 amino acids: CASSLDRETEAFF. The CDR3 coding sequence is TGTGCCAGCAGCTTAGACAGGGAGACTGAAGCTTTCTTT.

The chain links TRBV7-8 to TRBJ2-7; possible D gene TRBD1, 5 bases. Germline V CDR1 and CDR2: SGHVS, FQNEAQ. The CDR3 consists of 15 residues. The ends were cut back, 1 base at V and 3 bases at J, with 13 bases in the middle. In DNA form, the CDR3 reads TGTGCCAGCAGCTTAGTACGGAGCAGGGACTACGAGCAGTACTTC. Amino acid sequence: CASSLVRSRDYEQYF.

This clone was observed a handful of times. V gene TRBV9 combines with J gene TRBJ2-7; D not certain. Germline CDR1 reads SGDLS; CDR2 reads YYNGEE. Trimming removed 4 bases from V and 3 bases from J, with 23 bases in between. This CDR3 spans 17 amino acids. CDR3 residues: CASSLSEFFGQVYEQYF. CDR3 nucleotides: TGTGCCAGCAGCCTGTCCGAGTTCTTTGGGCAAGTCTACGAGCAGTACTTC.

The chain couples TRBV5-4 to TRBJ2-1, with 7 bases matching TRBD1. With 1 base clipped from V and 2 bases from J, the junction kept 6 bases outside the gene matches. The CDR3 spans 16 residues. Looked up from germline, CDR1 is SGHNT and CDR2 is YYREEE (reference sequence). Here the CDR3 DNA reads TGTGCCAGCAGCTTGATAGGGGGCCCCACCTACAATGAGCAGTTCTTC. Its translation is CASSLIGGPTYNEQFF.

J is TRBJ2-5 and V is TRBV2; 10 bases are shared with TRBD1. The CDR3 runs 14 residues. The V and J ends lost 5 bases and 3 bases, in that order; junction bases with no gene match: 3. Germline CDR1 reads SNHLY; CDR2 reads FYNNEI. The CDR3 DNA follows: TGTGCCAGCAGTTCCGGGACAGGGGAAGAGACCCAGTACTTC. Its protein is CASSSGTGEETQYF.

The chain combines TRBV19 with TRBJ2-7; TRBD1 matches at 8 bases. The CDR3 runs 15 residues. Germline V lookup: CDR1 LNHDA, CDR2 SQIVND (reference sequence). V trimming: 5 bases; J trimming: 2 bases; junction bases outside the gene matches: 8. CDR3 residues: CASSPRTGTTYEQYF. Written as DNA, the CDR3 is TGTGCCAGTAGTCCACGGACAGGGACCACCTACGAGCAGTACTTC.